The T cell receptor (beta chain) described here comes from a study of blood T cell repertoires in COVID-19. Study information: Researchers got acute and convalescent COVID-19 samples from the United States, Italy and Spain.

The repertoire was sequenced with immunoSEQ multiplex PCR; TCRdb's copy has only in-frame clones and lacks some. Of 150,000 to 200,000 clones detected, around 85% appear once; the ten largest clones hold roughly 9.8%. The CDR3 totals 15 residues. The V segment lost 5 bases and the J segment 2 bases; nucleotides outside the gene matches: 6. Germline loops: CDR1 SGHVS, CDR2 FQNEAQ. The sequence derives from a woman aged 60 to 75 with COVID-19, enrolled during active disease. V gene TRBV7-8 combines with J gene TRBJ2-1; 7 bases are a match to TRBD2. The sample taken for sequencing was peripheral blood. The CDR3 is CASSPGLGAYNEQFF. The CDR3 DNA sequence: TGTGCCAGCAGCCCCGGACTAGGGGCCTACAATGAGCAGTTCTTC.